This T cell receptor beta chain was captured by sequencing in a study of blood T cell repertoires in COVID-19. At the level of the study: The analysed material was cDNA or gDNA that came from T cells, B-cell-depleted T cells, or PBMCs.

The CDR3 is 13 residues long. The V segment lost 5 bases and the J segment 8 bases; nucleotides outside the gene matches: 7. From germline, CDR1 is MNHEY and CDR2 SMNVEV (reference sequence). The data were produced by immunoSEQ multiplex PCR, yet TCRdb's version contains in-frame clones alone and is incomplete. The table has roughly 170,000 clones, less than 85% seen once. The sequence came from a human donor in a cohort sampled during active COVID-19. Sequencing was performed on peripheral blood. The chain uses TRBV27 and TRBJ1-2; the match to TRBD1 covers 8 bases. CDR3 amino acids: CASSPTGERGYTF. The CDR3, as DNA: TGTGCCAGCAGTCCGACAGGGGAACGCGGCTACACCTTC.